The source of this TCR beta chain is a study of control samples from healthy donors and cancer patients. Germline V lookup: CDR1 MNHEY, CDR2 SVGAGI. The CDR3 covers 13 residues. V lost 6 bases, J lost 2 bases, and 11 bases lay in between. Some clones are missing from TCRdb's copy, which holds only in-frame ones; the method was immunoSEQ multiplex PCR. The data contain 100,000 to 150,000 clones, 89% of them singletons. The sequence was obtained from a man aged 45-60 years in good health. The genes are TRBV6-5 and TRBJ2-7; weak D call: TRBD1 (6 bases). The sample comprised blood. The CDR3 protein is CASRDSSTYEQYF. Written as DNA, the CDR3 is TGTGCCAGCAGGGACAGTTCAACCTACGAGCAGTACTTC.